This T cell receptor (beta chain) came from a study of vaccination and CD4 T cells after COVID-19. In the study overall: Blood was drawn a median around 72 days post second dose, range 14 to 241. Study conclusions and caveats: Spike mono-reactivity held for 304 of 307 vaccine-specific clones in convalescent patients.

Remarks on this clonotype: Its antigen is still unknown.

The treatment was: roughly 10-day PBMC culture with coronavirus spike peptide pools or control peptides (ViraFEST assay). Following expansion of antigen-specific T cells with peptide pools, ViraFEST then sequenced TCRs. Wells contained 1.9 million or so PBMCs each, and these were cultured with 7.5 to 10 IU/ml IL-2 and roughly 9.5 ug/ml peptide pools. Once obtained from cultured CD4+ T cells, the DNA was sequenced using the Oncomine TCR Beta short-read assay. TCRdb used MiXCR to reprocess the PCR reads, holding one entry per CDR3 protein. Among about 18,000 distinct CDR3 sequences listed, about half were seen once. The CDR3 has 12 residues. Germline V gene data show CDR1 as DFQATT and CDR2 as SNEGSKA (reference sequence). Trimming left V 5 bases short and J 6 bases short, with 11 bases between.

The receptor was isolated from a human donor who had recovered from COVID-19. Sequencing used CD4+ T cells from blood, cultured in vitro, obtained before SARS-CoV-2 vaccination. The chain is built from TRBV20-1 and TRBJ2-1; D gene ambiguous. CDR3 residues: CSAQTGVNEQFF. The CDR3, as DNA: TGCAGTGCTCAAACTGGGGTCAATGAGCAGTTCTTC.